This T cell receptor (beta chain) came from a study of blood T cell repertoires in COVID-19. Sequenced by immunoSEQ multiplex PCR; TCRdb stores in-frame clones only, minus some. Among 100,000 to 150,000 clones listed, approximately 84% were seen once. There are a few counts of this clone. The material sequenced was peripheral blood. This clonotype was sampled from a woman in her thirties who had recovered from COVID-19.

This chain's CDR3 is CASSNKPGQKTDTQYF. CDR3 DNA sequence: TGTGCCAGCAGCAATAAGCCGGGACAGAAGACAGATACGCAGTATTTT. V usage is TRBV21-1 and J usage is TRBJ2-3; TRBD1, as called in the table, went unchecked against the DNA. TRBV21-1 is classified as a pseudogene. CDR3 size: 16 residues.